These 10 T cell receptor beta chains share one sample of origin, sequenced in a study of cytomegalovirus exposure and HLA in healthy donors. PCR involved 60 Vbeta and 13 Jbeta primers. Generated by immunoSEQ multiplex PCR, the TCRdb table keeps only in-frame clones and is missing some. This sample has about 130,000 clones, with approximately 78% found just once. Sequences were obtained from PBMCs. These receptors were collected from a human donor in good health.

The rearrangement joins TRBV4-3 to TRBJ2-7; 8 bases match TRBD1. Losses at the gene ends were 4 bases for V and 7 bases for J; bases not matched to a gene: 18. The CDR3 extends over 17 amino acids. CDR1 and CDR2 from the germline V gene are LGHNA and YSLEER. CDR3 nucleotide sequence: TGCGCCAGCAGCCCACGACCCCTTGGACAGGGACCCTTGGAGCAGTACTTC. It specifies CASSPRPLGQGPLEQYF.

This clone was found a few times. The chain carries TRBV11-2 and TRBJ2-2; D remains ambiguous. Germline CDR1 reads SGHAT; CDR2 reads FQNNGV. This CDR3 is built from 15 residues. Trimming left V 5 bases short and J 6 bases short, with 16 bases between. CDR3 region: CASSPPGWAPGELFF. CDR3 sequence (DNA): TGTGCCAGCAGCCCCCCAGGATGGGCTCCCGGGGAGCTGTTTTTT.

This clone came up once. The chain carries TRBV4-1 and TRBJ1-2; possibly TRBD1 for D (5 bases). CDR3 length: 15 residues. The germline V gene encodes CDR1 MGHRA and CDR2 YSYEKL. Trimming cost V 0 bases and J 0 bases, with 8 bases left between them. The CDR3 DNA reads TGCGCCAGCAGCCAAGATCCAGGGACTAACTATGGCTACACCTTC. It translates to CASSQDPGTNYGYTF.

The table lists this clone with a few counts. The genes are TRBV7-2 and TRBJ2-3; 8 bases map to TRBD2. Trimming took 8 bases from V and 5 from J; bases not matched to a gene: 6. The CDR3 extends over 13 amino acids. The germline V gene has CDR1 SGHTA and CDR2 FQGNSA. CDR3 residues: CASASLAGDTQYF. CDR3 sequence (DNA): TGTGCCAGCGCTAGCCTAGCGGGAGATACGCAGTATTTT.

The J gene is TRBJ2-1, the V gene TRBV9; 7 bases align to TRBD2. The CDR3 spans 16 residues. Germline V lookup: CDR1 SGDLS, CDR2 YYNGEE. J gave up 7 bases and V 3 bases, and 13 bases lay outside the gene matches. CDR3 residues: CASSGGGTGRWNEQFF. The CDR3 nucleotides read TGTGCCAGCAGCGGGGGGGGGACGGGGAGGTGGAATGAGCAGTTCTTC. Using reference TRBV9 and TRBJ2-1 for the parts outside the CDR3, the full variable domain is DSGVTQTPKHLITATGQRVTLRCSPRSGDLSVYWYQQSLDQGLQFLIQYYNGEERAKGNILERFSAQQFPDLHSELNLSSLELGDSALYFCASSGGGTGRWNEQFFGPGTRLTVL.

The CDR3 DNA reads as TGTGCAAGTCGCTTAGTGATTTCTAGCGCCTACAATGAGCAGTTCTTC. Its protein product is CASRLVISSAYNEQFF. V usage is TRBV12-2 and J usage is TRBJ2-1; the table assigns TRBD2, which was not confirmed against the DNA. TRBV12-2 is shown as a pseudogene. The CDR3 extends over 16 amino acids.

The chain has TRBV30 and TRBJ1-2; a weak D match, TRBD1 (5 bases). The CDR3 contains 13 residues. The germline V and J ends were trimmed by 5 bases and 8 bases, with 18 bases remaining between them. Germline V gene data show CDR1 as GTSNPN and CDR2 as SVGIG (reference sequence). CDR3 coding DNA: TGTGCCTGGGGGGAAGGCGGGGGACGGGGCTACACCTTC. Residues: CAWGEGGGRGYTF.

This chain connects TRBV7-2 to TRBJ2-2; 7 positions agree with TRBD2. The length of the CDR3 is 17 residues. From germline, CDR1 is SGHTA and CDR2 FQGNSA. Germline trimming cut 2 bases from V and 5 bases from J; bases unmatched to any gene: 11. CDR3 sequence reads: CASSLRGSGWGTGELFF. The DNA of the CDR3 is TGTGCCAGCAGCTTACGCGGGAGCGGGTGGGGGACCGGGGAGCTGTTTTTT.

This clone has just a few counts. The chain is built from TRBV5-1 and TRBJ1-5; 10 bases align to TRBD1. The trim removed 0 bases at V and 7 bases at J, leaving 7 bases unmatched. Germline CDR1 is SGHRS and CDR2 is YFSETQ. CDR3 length equals 16 residues. CDR3 bases: TGCGCCAGCAGCTTGGGGGACAGGGGCGGGGAGCAGCCCCAGCATTTT. It translates to CASSLGDRGGEQPQHF. The whole variable domain, remainder taken from reference TRBV5-1 and TRBJ1-5, is KAGVTQTPRYLIKTRGQQVTLSCSPISGHRSVSWYQQTPGQGLQFLFEYFSETQRNKGNFPGRFSGRQFSNSRSEMNVSTLELGDSALYLCASSLGDRGGEQPQHFGDGTRLSIL.

This rearrangement joins TRBV27 to TRBJ2-3; D might be TRBD1 (6 bases). Germline V gene sequence: CDR1 MNHEY, CDR2 SMNVEV (reference sequence). The CDR3 sequence is 14 residues long. V shed 11 bases and J shed 1 base, with 16 bases lying between them. The CDR3 bases are TGTGCCCCGAAAACAGGGAAACGCACAGATACGCAGTATTTT. This translates into CAPKTGKRTDTQYF.